This TCR beta chain is from a study of T cell responses to AZD1222 COVID-19 vaccine. Study-wide points: Just a handful of AZD1222 recipients were seropositive at baseline. Nearly half of spike-specific TCRs reportedly target variant regions that are unmutated in the B.1.351 and B.1.1.7 variants.

Worth noting for this clone: Antigen: not known.

The table came from immunoSEQ multiplex PCR; TCRdb's copy has only in-frame clones and leaves some out. The sample has 120,000 to 150,000 clones; around 90% are singletons. The length of the CDR3 is 16 residues. Germline V gives CDR1 MDHEN, CDR2 SYDVKM. Germline trimming cut 1 base from V and 2 bases from J; bases unmatched to any gene: 6. Specimen: peripheral blood, collected 28 days after the second dose of the MenACWY control vaccine. This chain joins TRBV28 and TRBJ1-2, with 8 bases that match TRBD1. This TCR was sampled from an adult who received the MenACWY meningococcal vaccine as a control. The CDR3 DNA follows: TGTGCCAGCAGTTTATCGGGGACAGGTAGCAACTATGGCTACACCTTC. The encoded protein is CASSLSGTGSNYGYTF.